This T cell receptor beta chain emerged from a study of identical twins. Study-level findings and limits: Invariant cells of the MAIT and iNKT types might have partly distorted the zero-insertion analyses. Abundant beta clonotypes from cord blood had fewer insertions, unlike memory repertoires, which showed none. Interpretation of the results relied on cross-sectional statistical analysis and not on following the same donors.

MiXCR, applied by TCRdb to the 5' RACE reads, yields one record per CDR3 protein. Of 250,000 or so distinct CDR3 sequences in the sample, around 7% were seen once. For this clonotype: Its specificity is not known.

These records were also assigned to another study, of yellow fever vaccine responses in identical twins. According to that study: Reportedly, twins showed a vaccine T cell response that looked partly convergent and partly personalized.

Sequencing was carried out using memory (CD45RO+) T cells sorted from blood. The receptor comes from a woman in her late teens or twenties in good health.

CDR3 sequence: CASSESGRRYNEQFF. The CDR3 DNA is TGTGCCAGCAGCGAGAGCGGGAGAAGGTACAATGAGCAGTTCTTC. The rearrangement uses TRBV5-6 and TRBJ2-1; 8 positions match TRBD2. CDR1 and CDR2 from the germline V gene are SGHDT and YYEEEE. Trimming removed 4 bases from V and 4 bases from J; junction bases left unmatched: 7. The CDR3 covers 15 residues.